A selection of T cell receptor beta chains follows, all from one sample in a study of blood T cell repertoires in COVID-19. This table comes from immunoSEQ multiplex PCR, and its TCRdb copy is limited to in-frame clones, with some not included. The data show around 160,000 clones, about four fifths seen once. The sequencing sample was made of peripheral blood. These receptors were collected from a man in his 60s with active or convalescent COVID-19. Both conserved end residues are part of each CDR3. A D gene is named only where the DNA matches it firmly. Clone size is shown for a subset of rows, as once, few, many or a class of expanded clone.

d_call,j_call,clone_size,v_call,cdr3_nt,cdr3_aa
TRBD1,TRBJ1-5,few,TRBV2,TGTGCCAGCAGCCCCGACAGGGGGCCCCAGCATTTT,CASSPDRGPQHF
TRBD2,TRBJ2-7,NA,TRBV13,TGTGCCAGCAGCACACGTGCGGGAGTCAGCGAGCAGTACTTC,CASSTRAGVSEQYF
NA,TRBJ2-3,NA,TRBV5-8,TGTGCCATCAGGGAGGTTTGGCAGGGGGCAGATACGCAGTATTTT,CAIREVWQGADTQYF
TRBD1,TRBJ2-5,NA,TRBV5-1,TGCGCCAGCAGCTACGGACAGGTCCAAGAGACCCAGTACTTC,CASSYGQVQETQYF
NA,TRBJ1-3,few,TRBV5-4,TGTGCCTTTTCCCAGGGCGGAACCCTCTCTGGAAACACCATATATTTT,CAFSQGGTLSGNTIYF
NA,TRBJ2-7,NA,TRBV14,TGTGCCAGCAGCCTCTACATGCGCGGCGAGCAGTACTTC,CASSLYMRGEQYF
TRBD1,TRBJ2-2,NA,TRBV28,TGTGCCAGTAGGGACAGGGCTAACACCGGGGAGCTGTTTTTT,CASRDRANTGELFF
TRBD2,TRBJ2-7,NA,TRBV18,TGTGCCAGCTCACCGGATCTAGCGGGGGAATCCTACGAGCAGTACTTC,CASSPDLAGESYEQYF
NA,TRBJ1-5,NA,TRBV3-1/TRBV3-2,TGTGCCAGCAGCCAAGTTTTCGATCAGCCCCAGCATTTT,CASSQVFDQPQHF
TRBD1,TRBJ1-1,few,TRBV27,TGTGCCAGCAGTGATCCCAGGACAGGGATGGCTGAAGCTTTCTTT,CASSDPRTGMAEAFF
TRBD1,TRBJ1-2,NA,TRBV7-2,TGTGCCAGCAGCTCCCAAATGACAGGGTCCTATGGCTACACCTTC,CASSSQMTGSYGYTF
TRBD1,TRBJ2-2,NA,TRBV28,TGTGCCAGCAGTCCATTGGGACAGGGCAACACCGGGGAGCTGTTTTTT,CASSPLGQGNTGELFF
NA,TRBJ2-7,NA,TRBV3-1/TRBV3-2,TGTGCCAGCAGCCAAGACGGGGGACGCGACGAGCAGTACTTC,CASSQDGGRDEQYF
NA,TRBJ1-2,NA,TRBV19,TGTGCCAGTAGTATTCCCCCTTTCAGGACAGTGAGACCCGGCTATGGCTACACCTTC,CASSIPPFRTVRPGYGYTF
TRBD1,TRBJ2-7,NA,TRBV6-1,TGTGCCAGCAGTGAACCGGGACAGGGGTCCCACGAGCAGTACTTC,CASSEPGQGSHEQYF
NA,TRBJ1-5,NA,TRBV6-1,TGTGCCAGCAGTGAGGTTTTAGGGAGAAACCAGCCCCAGCATTTT,CASSEVLGRNQPQHF
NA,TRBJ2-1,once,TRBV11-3,TGTGCCAGCAGCATAGGTCGGACAGCCTTTCTAAATGAGCAGTTCTTC,CASSIGRTAFLNEQFF
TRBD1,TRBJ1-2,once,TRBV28,TGTGCCAGCAGACCGGGACAGGTCTATGGCTACACCTTC,CASRPGQVYGYTF
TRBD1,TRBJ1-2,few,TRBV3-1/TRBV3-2,TGTGCCAGCAGCGCCCGGACAGGCGACTATGGCTACACCTTC,CASSARTGDYGYTF
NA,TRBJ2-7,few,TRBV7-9,TGTGCCAGCAGCTTAGCCGGGGTCTCCTACGAGCAGTACTTC,CASSLAGVSYEQYF
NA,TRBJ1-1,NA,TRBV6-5,TGTGCCAGCAGCCTCCGGTTGACTGAAGCTTTCTTT,CASSLRLTEAFF
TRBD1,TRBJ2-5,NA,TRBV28,TGTGCCAGCAGTTTTAATCTCCCAGGGGGCGCCCCGGAGACCCAGTACTTC,CASSFNLPGGAPETQYF
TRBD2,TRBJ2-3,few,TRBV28,TGTGCCAGCAGCCCTCCCCTTAGCGGGAGGAGCACAGATACGCAGTATTTT,CASSPPLSGRSTDTQYF
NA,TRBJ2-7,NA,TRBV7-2,TGTGCCAGCAGCTTAGCCGTGACAGCTACCTACGAGCAGTACTTC,CASSLAVTATYEQYF
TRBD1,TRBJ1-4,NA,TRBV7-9,TGTGCCAGCAGCCCGGGACAGGGCGGTGAAAAACTGTTTTTT,CASSPGQGGEKLFF
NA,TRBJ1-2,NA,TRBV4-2,TGTGCCAGCAGCCAAGTCCCAGCTAACTATGGCTACACCTTC,CASSQVPANYGYTF
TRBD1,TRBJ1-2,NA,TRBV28,TGTGCCAGCAGTTTACCTAGCCCGGGACAGGGCTCAAGGTACACCTTC,CASSLPSPGQGSRYTF
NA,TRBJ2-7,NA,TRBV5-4,TGTGCCAGCAGCTTGGCCTACACGGGAGTCTACGAGCAGTACTTC,CASSLAYTGVYEQYF
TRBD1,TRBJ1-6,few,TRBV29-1,TGCAGCGCCGGGACAGGAGGGAATTCACCCCTCCACTTT,CSAGTGGNSPLHF
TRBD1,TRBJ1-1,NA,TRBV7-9,TGTGCCAGCAGCCCATCAGGGGGCTGGAACACTGAAGCTTTCTTT,CASSPSGGWNTEAFF
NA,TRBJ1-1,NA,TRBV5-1,TGCGCCAGCAGCTCCCTCAGGAACACTGAAGCTTTCTTT,CASSSLRNTEAFF
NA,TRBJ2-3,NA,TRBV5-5,TGTGCCAGCAGCGCGGGATGGGAGGCAGCAGATACGCAGTATTTT,CASSAGWEAADTQYF
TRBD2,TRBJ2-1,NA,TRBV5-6,TGTGCCAGCAGCAACGGACTAGCGGCAAATGAGCAGTTCTTC,CASSNGLAANEQFF
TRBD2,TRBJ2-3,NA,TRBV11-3,TGTGCCAGCAGCTCCGGGACTAGCGATACGCAGTATTTT,CASSSGTSDTQYF
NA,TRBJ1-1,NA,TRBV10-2,TGCGCCAGCAGTGAGTCGAACCCCAGTTTTAAGGGGGCTTTCTTT,CASSESNPSFKGAFF
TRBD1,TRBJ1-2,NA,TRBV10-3,TGTGCCATCAGCCTACAGGGGGACTATGGCTACACCTTC,CAISLQGDYGYTF
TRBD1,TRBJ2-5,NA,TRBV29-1,TGCAGCGTTGCACCGACAGGGCCTCGAGAGACCCAGTACTTC,CSVAPTGPRETQYF
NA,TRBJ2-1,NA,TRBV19,TGTGCCAGTAGGATCAAAGAATTGAGCTCCTACAATGAGCAGTTCTTC,CASRIKELSSYNEQFF
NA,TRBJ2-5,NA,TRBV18,TGTGCCAGCTCACCTGGACAGAGACAAGAGACCCAGTACTTC,CASSPGQRQETQYF
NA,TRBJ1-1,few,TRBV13,TGTGCCAGCAGCCCGCGGCGAGGGGGAAGATTAACTGAAGCTTTCTTT,CASSPRRGGRLTEAFF
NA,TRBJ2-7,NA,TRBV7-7,TGTGCCAGCAGCCCGGACAGTGGGGGCTACGAGCAGTACTTC,CASSPDSGGYEQYF
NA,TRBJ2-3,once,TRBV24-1,TGTGCCACCAGTGATTTTTATGGTCCCGGCGGTGGGGATACGCAGTATTTT,CATSDFYGPGGGDTQYF
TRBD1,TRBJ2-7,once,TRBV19,TGTGCCAGTAGTATCCGGGACAGGGGGCCCTACGAGCAGTACTTC,CASSIRDRGPYEQYF
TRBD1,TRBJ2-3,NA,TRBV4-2,TGTGCCAGCAGCCAATCCGGGACAGGCACCCCGTGGGATACGCAGTATTTT,CASSQSGTGTPWDTQYF
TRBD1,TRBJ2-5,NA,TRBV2,TGTGCCAGCAGTGATACAGGGGTAGAGACCCAGTACTTC,CASSDTGVETQYF
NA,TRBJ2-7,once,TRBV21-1,TGTGCCAGCAGCAAAGGGACTAGCGGGGCCCACGAGCAGTACTTC,CASSKGTSGAHEQYF
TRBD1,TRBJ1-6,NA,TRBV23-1,TGCGCCAGCAGATTAAAGCCAACAGACAGGGCGATTCATAATTCACCCCTCCACTTT,CASRLKPTDRAIHNSPLHF
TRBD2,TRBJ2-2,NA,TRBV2,TGTGCCAGCAGCGAAGGACTAGCGGGGGGGCCCCTGAAAAACACCGGGGAGCTGTTTTTT,CASSEGLAGGPLKNTGELFF
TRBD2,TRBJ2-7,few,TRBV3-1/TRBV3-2,TGTGCCAGCAGCCAGACTAGCGGGAGTTACGAGCAGTACTTC,CASSQTSGSYEQYF
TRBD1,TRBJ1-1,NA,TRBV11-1,TGTGCCAGCAGCTTGTACAGGGGGAACACTGAAGCTTTCTTT,CASSLYRGNTEAFF
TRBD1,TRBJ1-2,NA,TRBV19,TGTGCCAGTAGTCGGACAGGAGCTAACTATGGCTACACCTTC,CASSRTGANYGYTF
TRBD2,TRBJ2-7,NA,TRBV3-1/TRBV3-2,TGTGCCAGCAGTACGGGGACTAGCGGACCCTACGAGCAGTACTTC,CASSTGTSGPYEQYF
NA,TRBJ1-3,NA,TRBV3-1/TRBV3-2,TGTGCCAGCAGCCAAGCCTGGGGGGGCTCTGGAAACACCATATATTTT,CASSQAWGGSGNTIYF
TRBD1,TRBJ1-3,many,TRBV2,TGTGCCAGCAGTGGAGACAGGGTTGCTGGAAACACCATATATTTT,CASSGDRVAGNTIYF
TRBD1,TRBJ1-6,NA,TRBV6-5,TGTGCCAGCAGACGTGACAGGGAAGGTTCACCCCTCCACTTT,CASRRDREGSPLHF